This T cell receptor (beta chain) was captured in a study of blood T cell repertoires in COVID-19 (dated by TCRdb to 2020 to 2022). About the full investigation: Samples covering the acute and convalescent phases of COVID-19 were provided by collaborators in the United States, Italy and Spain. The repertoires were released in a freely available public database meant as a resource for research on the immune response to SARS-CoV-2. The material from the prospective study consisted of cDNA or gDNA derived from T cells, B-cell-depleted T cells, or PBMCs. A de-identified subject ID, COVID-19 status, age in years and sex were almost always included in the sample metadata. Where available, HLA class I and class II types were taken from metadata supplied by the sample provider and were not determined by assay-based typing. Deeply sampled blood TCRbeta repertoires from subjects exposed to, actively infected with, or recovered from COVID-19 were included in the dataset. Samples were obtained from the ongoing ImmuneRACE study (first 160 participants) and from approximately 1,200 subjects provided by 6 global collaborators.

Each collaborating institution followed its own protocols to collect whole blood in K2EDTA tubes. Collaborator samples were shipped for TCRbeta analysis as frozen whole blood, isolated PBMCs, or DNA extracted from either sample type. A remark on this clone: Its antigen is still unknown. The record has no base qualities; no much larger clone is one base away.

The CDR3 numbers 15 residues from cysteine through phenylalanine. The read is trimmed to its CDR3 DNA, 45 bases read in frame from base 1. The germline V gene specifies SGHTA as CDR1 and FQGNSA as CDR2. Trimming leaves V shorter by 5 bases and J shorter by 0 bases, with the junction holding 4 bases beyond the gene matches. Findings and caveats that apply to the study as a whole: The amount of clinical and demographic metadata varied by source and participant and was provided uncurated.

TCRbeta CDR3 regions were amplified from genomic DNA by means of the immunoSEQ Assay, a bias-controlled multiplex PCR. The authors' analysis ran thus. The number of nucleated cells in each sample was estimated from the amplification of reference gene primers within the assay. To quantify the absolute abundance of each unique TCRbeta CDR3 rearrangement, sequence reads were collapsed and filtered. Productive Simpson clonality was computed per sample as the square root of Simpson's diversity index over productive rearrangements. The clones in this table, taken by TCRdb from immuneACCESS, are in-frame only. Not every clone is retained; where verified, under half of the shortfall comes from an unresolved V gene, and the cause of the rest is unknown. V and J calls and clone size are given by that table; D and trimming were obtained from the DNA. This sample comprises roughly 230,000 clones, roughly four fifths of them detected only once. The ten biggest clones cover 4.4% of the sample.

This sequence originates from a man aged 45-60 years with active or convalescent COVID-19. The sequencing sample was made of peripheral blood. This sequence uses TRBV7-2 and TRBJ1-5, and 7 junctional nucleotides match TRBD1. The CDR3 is CASSQQGNSNQPQHF. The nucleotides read TGTGCCAGCAGCCAACAGGGGAATAGCAATCAGCCCCAGCATTTT.